These 21 T cell receptor beta chains were sequenced from one sample in a study of identical twins. Using its own MiXCR run on the 5' RACE reads, TCRdb lists one record per CDR3 protein. The table includes about 660,000 distinct CDR3 sequences, less than 10% detected once. Another study also made use of these data, one on yellow fever vaccine responses in identical twins.

The specimen was PBMCs. These receptor sequences come from a woman aged 18-29 years in good health.

There are a few counts of this clonotype. The chain couples TRBV7-8 to TRBJ2-7; possible D gene TRBD2, 6 bases. This CDR3 contains 17 residues. Trimming shortened V by 6 bases and J by 0 bases, and 21 bases separated the two germline ends. Germline loops: CDR1 SGHVS, CDR2 FQNEAQ. The CDR3 spells CASRPRGEEVGSYEQYF. In nucleotides, the CDR3 is TGTGCCAGCAGGCCCCGCGGGGAGGAGGTAGGCTCCTACGAGCAGTACTTC.

This clonotype was seen a few times. The chain employs TRBV5-4 and TRBJ2-7; D might be TRBD1 or TRBD2, each matching 6 bases. Germline assignment: CDR1 SGHNT and CDR2 YYREEE (reference sequence). V lost 4 bases and J 11 bases, leaving 19 bases between the germline ends. This CDR3 is 13 amino acids long. The CDR3 sequence is CASSVLGTRGEYF. The CDR3 nucleotides read TGTGCCAGCAGCGTCCTCGGAACTAGGGGGGAGTACTTC.

In this sample, this clonotype turned up a few times. The rearrangement uses TRBV6-2 or TRBV6-3 and TRBJ2-3; perhaps TRBD2 as D (6 bases). Per germline, CDR1 MNHEY and CDR2 SVGEGT. The CDR3 spans 16 residues. V gave up 6 bases and J gave up 2 bases, with 18 bases separating them. CDR3 coding DNA: TGTGCCAGCAGAAAACACGGGGACTTCGCCACAGATACGCAGTATTTT. Protein product: CASRKHGDFATDTQYF.

This clonotype showed up just a few times. This chain joins TRBV3-1 and TRBJ2-7; 7 positions match TRBD2. Germline lookup yields CDR1 LGHDT and CDR2 YNNKEL (reference sequence). The CDR3 is 14 residues long. V dropped 3 bases and J dropped 3; count of bases not matched to a gene: 5. CDR3 residues: CASSHRLANYEQYF. The CDR3 DNA follows: TGTGCCAGCAGCCACAGACTAGCTAACTACGAGCAGTACTTC.

This clonotype has only a few counts. The chain joins TRBV28 to TRBJ1-4, with 9 bases that match TRBD1. The CDR3 totals 15 residues. V lost 6 bases and J lost 7; bases outside the gene matches: 9. Germline values: CDR1 MDHEN, CDR2 SYDVKM. The CDR3 here is CASRHTGGTGEKLFF. DNA of the CDR3: TGTGCCAGCAGACATACAGGGGGCACAGGTGAAAAACTGTTTTTT.

This chain joins TRBV13 and TRBJ2-7; 11 bases agree with TRBD2. J lost 5 bases, V lost 3 bases, and 3 bases had no gene match. CDR3 size: 14 residues. CDR1 is PRHDT, CDR2 FYEKMQ, per germline (reference sequence). CDR3 DNA: TGTGCCAGCAGCTTGGCGGGACTAGCGGACGAGCAGTACTTC. It codes for CASSLAGLADEQYF.

Only a few counts were recorded for this clonotype. The rearrangement links TRBV4-2 to TRBJ2-3; a weak D match, TRBD2 (6 bases). In germline, CDR1 is LGHNA, CDR2 YNFKEQ. This CDR3 region has 18 residues. Trimming stripped 4 bases from V and 6 bases from J, with 26 bases between. The CDR3 region has the DNA TGTGCCAGCAGCCGAGGGGTTTCTGCGGGACGGGAGATGGATACGCAGTATTTT. It is translated as CASSRGVSAGREMDTQYF.

The chain recombines TRBV19 with TRBJ2-3; TRBD2 matches at 15 bases. This CDR3 comprises 18 residues. V shed 3 bases, J shed 0 bases, and the junction held 4 bases outside the gene matches. The germline V gene encodes CDR1 LNHDA and CDR2 SQIVND (reference sequence). The CDR3 loop reads CASSIGLAGGPSTDTQYF. The CDR3 DNA follows: TGTGCCAGTAGTATTGGACTAGCGGGGGGGCCCAGCACAGATACGCAGTATTTT.

This clonotype came up many times. V usage is TRBV4-1 and J usage is TRBJ2-2; D remains unclear. The CDR3 contains 14 residues. Germline V gene sequence: CDR1 MGHRA, CDR2 YSYEKL. The ends were cut back, 4 bases at V and 6 bases at J, with 12 bases in the middle. The CDR3 reads CASSRIVGSGELFF. In DNA form, the CDR3 reads TGCGCCAGCAGCCGCATAGTGGGTTCCGGGGAGCTGTTTTTT.

The chain carries TRBV7-2 and TRBJ2-2; TRBD2 agrees at 10 bases. Unmatched junction bases numbered 12, after V lost 0 bases and J lost 5 bases. The germline V gene encodes CDR1 SGHTA and CDR2 FQGNSA. The CDR3 consists of 19 residues. The CDR3, as DNA: TGTGCCAGCAGCTTAGCGGTCGGTAGCGGGAGGTTGGGTACCGGGGAGCTGTTTTTT. The encoded protein is CASSLAVGSGRLGTGELFF.

DNA of the CDR3: TGTGCCGGACAAGGGCCGCGCGGGGAAAACATTCAGTACTTC. Translating it yields CAGQGPRGENIQYF. The chain is built from TRBV2 and TRBJ2-4; D is perhaps TRBD2 (6 bases). V lost 11 bases to trimming and J lost 5 bases, with 19 bases between them. CDR3 size: 14 residues. Germline lookup yields CDR1 SNHLY and CDR2 FYNNEI.

V usage is TRBV7-9 and J usage is TRBJ2-5; D possibly corresponds to TRBD1 (6 bases). V was pared by 3 bases and J by 1 base, with 12 bases between. CDR3 length: 15 amino acids. The germline CDR1 and CDR2 sequences are SEHNR and FQNEAQ (reference sequence). CDR3 sequence reads: CASSFGQGTQETQYF. The CDR3 DNA follows: TGTGCCAGCAGCTTTGGCCAGGGGACCCAAGAGACCCAGTACTTC. The full variable domain, in which reference TRBV7-9 and TRBJ2-5 provide the parts outside the CDR3, is DTGVSQNPRHKITKRGQNVTFRCDPISEHNRLYWYRQTLGQGPEFLTYFQNEAQLEKSRLLSDRFSAERPKGSFSTLEIQRTEQGDSAMYLCASSFGQGTQETQYFGPGTRLLVL.

There are a few counts of this clonotype. The gene calls are TRBV5-6 and TRBJ2-7; 7 bases map to TRBD1. Germline V gene data show CDR1 as SGHDT and CDR2 as YYEEEE. The V and J ends lost 2 bases and 0 bases, in that order; junction bases with no gene match: 8. The CDR3 is made up of 16 amino acids. The CDR3 region is CASSFQGVYSSYEQYF. The CDR3 DNA follows: TGTGCCAGCAGCTTCCAGGGGGTATACTCCTCCTACGAGCAGTACTTC.

This clonotype turned up a few times. V gene TRBV12-3 or TRBV12-4 combines with J gene TRBJ1-5, with TRBD1 identical over 9 bases. The CDR3 covers 15 residues. V shed 3 bases and J 6 bases; nucleotides not matched to a gene: 6. CDR3 loop: CASSLGQGRLQPQHF. The CDR3 nucleotides read TGTGCCAGCAGTTTGGGACAGGGAAGGCTTCAGCCCCAGCATTTT.

This clonotype came up a few times. This chain links TRBV20-1 with TRBJ1-6, with D perhaps matching TRBD1 (5 bases). Germline CDR1 is DFQATT and CDR2 is SNEGSKA (reference sequence). The CDR3 totals 14 residues. Trimming removed 8 bases at V and 10 bases at J, with 21 bases between. The CDR3 loop reads CSTRTIERDSPLHF. The CDR3, as DNA: TGCAGTACCAGAACCATCGAACGGGACTCACCCCTCCACTTT.

This clonotype has more than one count but fewer than ten. The chain carries TRBV9 and TRBJ2-2; no reliable D call. V was clipped by 6 bases and J by 7 bases, with 10 bases between them. Germline V gives CDR1 SGDLS, CDR2 YYNGEE. The CDR3 runs to 12 residues. CDR3 in DNA: TGTGCCAGCACCGAAAATGGCGGGGAGCTGTTTTTT. Its translation: CASTENGGELFF. The whole variable domain, remainder taken from reference TRBV9 and TRBJ2-2, is DSGVTQTPKHLITATGQRVTLRCSPRSGDLSVYWYQQSLDQGLQFLIQYYNGEERAKGNILERFSAQQFPDLHSELNLSSLELGDSALYFCASTENGGELFFGEGSRLTVL.

V and J are TRBV7-9 and TRBJ1-1; TRBD1 might be the D (5 bases). V was clipped by 1 base and J by 4 bases, with 13 bases between them. This CDR3 has 15 residues. The germline CDR1 and CDR2 sequences are SEHNR and FQNEAQ (reference sequence). The CDR3 here is CASSLGSGTPTEAFF. DNA of the CDR3: TGTGCCAGCAGCTTAGGGTCCGGGACGCCCACTGAAGCTTTCTTT.

This clonotype was detected ten times or more. The rearrangement joins TRBV12-3 or TRBV12-4 to TRBJ2-7, with 10 bases that match TRBD1. V lost 5 bases and J lost 5; bases outside the gene matches: 3. The CDR3 has 13 residues. CDR3 DNA sequence: TGTGCCAGCAGTGGGACAGGGGTCCACGAGCAGTACTTC. Its translation: CASSGTGVHEQYF.

This sequence joins TRBV11-2 and TRBJ2-7, with 10 bases aligning to TRBD2. The V gene end was trimmed by 1 base and the J gene end by 2 bases; junction bases not matched to a gene: 8. The CDR3 is made up of 17 amino acids. Germline values: CDR1 SGHAT, CDR2 FQNNGV. The CDR3 here is CASSLGSSGRLTYEQYF. CDR3 DNA sequence: TGTGCCAGCAGCTTAGGGTCTAGCGGGAGATTAACCTACGAGCAGTACTTC. Looking up the rest from reference TRBV11-2 and TRBJ2-7 gives the full variable domain: EAGVAQSPRYKIIEKRQSVAFWCNPISGHATLYWYQQILGQGPKLLIQFQNNGVVDDSQLPKDRFSAERLKGVDSTLKIQPAKLEDSAVYLCASSLGSSGRLTYEQYFGPGTRLTVT.

The chain joins TRBV24-1 to TRBJ2-5; TRBD1 matches 9 bases. V lost 4 bases and J lost 4; bases outside the gene matches: 12. The CDR3 is 17 amino acids. CDR1 and CDR2 (germline): KGHDR, SFDVKD. In DNA, the CDR3 is TGTGCCACCAGTGACTACCTAACGGGACAGGGTGGAGAGACCCAGTACTTC. The encoded protein is CATSDYLTGQGGETQYF.

J is TRBJ2-1 and V is TRBV5-6; 8 positions match TRBD2. Trimming at V came to 0 bases and at J to 6 bases, leaving 5 bases not matched to a gene. CDR1 and CDR2 from the germline V gene are SGHDT and YYEEEE. This CDR3 contains 15 residues. Here the CDR3 DNA reads TGTGCCAGCAGCTTGGTGGCTAGCGGGCCCAATGAGCAGTTCTTC. Its protein is CASSLVASGPNEQFF.